This TCR beta chain derives from a study of blood T cell repertoires in COVID-19. In the study overall: Material from acute and convalescent COVID-19 was sourced from the United States, Italy and Spain. The cDNA or gDNA used as material had been derived from T cells, B-cell-depleted T cells, or PBMCs.

Germline CDR1 reads SNHLY; CDR2 reads FYNNEI. This CDR3 is 17 amino acids long. Trimming took off 5 bases at V and 0 bases at J, with 14 bases between the two ends. Under the authors' procedure: From reference gene primer amplification, estimates of nucleated cell counts were derived. Produced via immunoSEQ multiplex PCR; TCRdb's table is partial and in-frame only. V, J and clone size are those of that table, while D and trimming were read from the DNA. The table has hundreds of thousands of clones, around nine tenths seen once. The sequenced material came from peripheral blood. V gene TRBV2 combines with J gene TRBJ2-6; D not resolved. This clonotype originated in a woman aged 25 to 39 with acute or convalescent COVID-19. This CDR3 reads CASSQRSPYSGANVLTF. The CDR3 nucleotides read TGTGCCAGCAGTCAGCGTAGCCCCTACTCTGGGGCCAACGTCCTGACTTTC.